The 29 T cell receptor beta chains in this list originate from one sample, sequenced in a study of identical twins. MiXCR was run by TCRdb on the 5' RACE reads, yielding one entry per CDR3 protein. The table has roughly 490,000 distinct CDR3 sequences, about 13% seen once. The data were also submitted as part of a second study, on yellow fever vaccine responses in identical twins.

The sequenced sample was CD4+ T cells sorted from blood. These receptor sequences come from a woman under 30 in good health.

V usage is TRBV24-1 and J usage is TRBJ2-1; D possibly corresponds to TRBD1 (6 bases). The CDR3 contains 13 residues. Between the trimmed V and J ends, which lost 5 bases and 5 bases, there was a span of 9 bases. Germline V CDR1 and CDR2: KGHDR, SFDVKD. The CDR3 spells CATSVQGNNEQFF. In DNA, the CDR3 is TGTGCCACCAGTGTACAGGGTAACAATGAGCAGTTCTTC.

This clonotype was detected a few times. The chain uses TRBV29-1 and TRBJ2-1, with D tentatively TRBD1 or TRBD2 (6 bases each). Germline V gene sequence: CDR1 SQVTM, CDR2 ANQGSEA. The CDR3 is 16 amino acids. V was clipped by 4 bases and J by 0 bases, with 16 bases between them. CDR3 protein: CSVVVPGASSYNEQFF. CDR3 DNA: TGCAGCGTTGTAGTTCCGGGGGCCAGCTCCTACAATGAGCAGTTCTTC.

This clonotype was found a few times. The chain uses TRBV6-5 and TRBJ2-7, with 8 bases fitting TRBD1. Germline CDR1 and CDR2: MNHEY and SVGAGI. This CDR3 contains 14 residues. The V segment lost 2 bases and the J segment 6 bases; nucleotides outside the gene matches: 6. This CDR3 reads CASSYLGQGGEQYF. The CDR3 DNA reads as TGTGCCAGCAGTTACCTTGGACAGGGTGGCGAGCAGTACTTC.

This clonotype was seen at least ten times. The rearrangement joins TRBV12-3 or TRBV12-4 to TRBJ2-7, with 8 nucleotides matching TRBD1. The J segment lost 7 bases and the V segment lost 6 bases, leaving 8 bases of the junction unmatched. The length of the CDR3 is 13 residues. The CDR3 is CASSRGQGVEQYF. The CDR3, as DNA: TGTGCCAGCAGCCGTGGACAGGGCGTGGAGCAGTACTTC.

This sequence joins TRBV5-1 and TRBJ2-3; tentatively, D is TRBD2 (6 bases). This CDR3 contains 16 residues. Trimming stripped 6 bases from V and 2 bases from J, with 19 bases between. Germline V gene data show CDR1 as SGHRS and CDR2 as YFSETQ. The CDR3 DNA reads as TGCGCCAGCACCCTTTTGGGGACTTCCACCACAGATACGCAGTATTTT. Protein product: CASTLLGTSTTDTQYF.

V usage is TRBV7-2 and J usage is TRBJ2-6; D might be TRBD1 (6 bases). The CDR3 runs to 16 residues. V dropped 6 bases and J dropped 4 bases, with 16 bases sitting between them. Germline V lookup: CDR1 SGHTA, CDR2 FQGNSA. The CDR3 DNA follows: TGTGCCAGCAGTCCCCGGGGCGGACAGGGGGCCAACGTCCTGACTTTC. Its translation is CASSPRGGQGANVLTF.

V is TRBV15 and J is TRBJ2-1; D is perhaps TRBD1 (6 bases). The CDR3 runs 16 residues. V was trimmed by 8 bases and J by 10 bases, leaving 27 bases between them. Germline V CDR1 and CDR2: LNHNV, YYDKDF (reference sequence). CDR3 region: CATGRRGKTASREQFF. CDR3 sequence (DNA): TGTGCCACCGGGCGCAGGGGCAAAACTGCCTCCAGGGAGCAGTTCTTC.

The rearrangement links TRBV11-3 to TRBJ2-3, with 10 bases fitting TRBD1. The germline V gene has CDR1 SGHNT and CDR2 YENEEA. The CDR3 is 16 residues long. Trimming at V came to 0 bases and at J to 8 bases, leaving 8 bases not matched to a gene. Here the CDR3 DNA reads TGTGCCAGCAGCTTAGATCGTGACAGGGGGCCGGGTACGCAGTATTTT. Its translation: CASSLDRDRGPGTQYF.

This clonotype has a count of ten or more. The chain has TRBV10-3 and TRBJ2-3; TRBD2 agrees at 9 bases. Trimming took 2 bases from V and 2 from J; bases not matched to a gene: 5. The CDR3 has 16 residues. Per germline, CDR1 ENHRY and CDR2 SYGVKD. Here the CDR3 reads CAISENLAGYTDTQYF. The CDR3 coding sequence is TGTGCCATCAGTGAGAACCTAGCGGGGTACACAGATACGCAGTATTTT.

This clonotype was found a few times. The chain uses TRBV24-1 and TRBJ2-6; D gene uncertain. Germline assignment: CDR1 KGHDR and CDR2 SFDVKD. The CDR3 contains 14 residues. V was cut by 5 bases and J by 0 bases, with 4 bases left in between. The CDR3 region has the DNA TGTGCCACCAGTGCCAGCTCTGGGGCCAACGTCCTGACTTTC. Amino acids: CATSASSGANVLTF.

The V and J genes are TRBV14 and TRBJ2-1, with D possibly matching TRBD2 (5 bases). The CDR3 is made up of 15 amino acids. Looked up from germline, CDR1 is SGHDN and CDR2 is FVKESK. Trimming cost V 3 bases and J 4 bases, with 13 bases left between them. This chain's CDR3 is CASSQRLLPYNEQFF. The CDR3 DNA sequence: TGTGCCAGCAGCCAGCGACTACTTCCTTACAATGAGCAGTTCTTC.

The chain carries TRBV25-1 and TRBJ2-5, with 12 bases identical to TRBD2. After removal of 1 base from V and 5 bases from J, the junction contained 8 bases not matched to a gene. Per the germline V gene, CDR1 is MGHDK and CDR2 is SYGVNS. The CDR3 is 17 residues long. The CDR3 reads CASSESLAGGPGETQYF. The CDR3 DNA reads TGTGCCAGCAGTGAATCTCTAGCGGGAGGGCCGGGGGAGACCCAGTACTTC.

The chain combines TRBV10-3 with TRBJ2-7, with D possibly being TRBD2 (6 bases). The V end was cut by 8 bases, the J end by 6 bases, with 17 bases between. The germline gives CDR1 ENHRY, CDR2 SYGVKD. The CDR3 is made up of 13 amino acids. CDR3 bases: TGTGCCATCCGGGGGATTACTAAAGGCGAGCAGTACTTC. It is translated as CAIRGITKGEQYF.

Only a few counts were recorded for this clonotype. This chain joins TRBV16 and TRBJ2-3; 9 nucleotides match TRBD1. Germline lookup yields CDR1 KGHSY and CDR2 FQNENV. Germline trimming cut 4 bases from V and 0 bases from J; bases unmatched to any gene: 11. This CDR3 is built from 18 residues. In DNA form, the CDR3 reads TGTGCCAGCAGCCTACTCCGTCTACAGGGGGCGAGCACAGATACGCAGTATTTT. Translation: CASSLLRLQGASTDTQYF.

There are a few counts of this clonotype. This sequence joins TRBV20-1 and TRBJ1-6; no clear D. CDR1 DFQATT and CDR2 SNEGSKA come from the germline V gene (reference sequence). The CDR3 length is 13 residues. Trimming stripped 6 bases from V and 0 bases from J, with 6 bases between. The CDR3 nucleotides read TGCAGTGCCCTAGGCTCCTATAATTCACCCCTCCACTTT. The encoded protein is CSALGSYNSPLHF.

The chain uses TRBV7-8 and TRBJ2-1, with 15 bases lining up with TRBD2. The germline V gene has CDR1 SGHVS and CDR2 FQNEAQ. The CDR3 totals 19 residues. V gave up 5 bases and J gave up 4 bases; unmatched junction bases: 12. DNA for the CDR3: TGTGCCAGCAGCCCTTATAGGACCGGGACTAGCGGGGGGTACAATGAGCAGTTCTTC. It yields the protein CASSPYRTGTSGGYNEQFF.

The chain combines TRBV20-1 with TRBJ2-4; TRBD2 matches at 10 bases. The V segment lost 4 bases and the J segment 3 bases; nucleotides outside the gene matches: 9. CDR3 length equals 16 residues. CDR1 and CDR2 from the germline V gene are DFQATT and SNEGSKA (reference sequence). DNA of the CDR3: TGCAGTGCTATTACCGGGACTAGCGAGCACAAAAACATTCAGTACTTC. Amino acids: CSAITGTSEHKNIQYF.

The CDR3 loop is CASSPNPGQAIGFSYF. The CDR3 DNA follows: TGTGCCAGCAGCCCGAACCCCGGACAGGCAATTGGATTCTCGTACTTC. This chain links TRBV7-8 with TRBJ2-4, with 7 positions matching TRBD1. This CDR3 comprises 16 residues. The V segment lost 5 bases and the J segment 15 bases; nucleotides outside the gene matches: 22. Germline V lookup: CDR1 SGHVS, CDR2 FQNEAQ. Looking up the rest from reference TRBV7-8 and TRBJ2-4 gives the full variable domain: GAGVSQSPRYKVAKRGQDVALRCDPISGHVSLFWYQQALGQGPEFLTYFQNEAQLDKSGLPSDRFFAERPEGSVSTLKIQRTQQEDSAVYLCASSPNPGQAIGFSYFGAGTRLSVL.

This clonotype was detected only a few times. The V gene is TRBV6-5, the J gene TRBJ2-7; D is unclear. Germline CDR1 reads MNHEY; CDR2 reads SVGAGI. The V end was cut by 3 bases, the J end by 7 bases, with 10 bases between. The length of the CDR3 is 12 residues. The CDR3: CASSYHTGEQYF. CDR3 nucleotides: TGTGCCAGCAGTTATCACACCGGGGAGCAGTACTTC.

The chain's CDR3 is CASRQGVDGYTF. The CDR3 nucleotides read TGTGCCAGTCGACAGGGCGTGGATGGCTACACCTTC. The V gene is TRBV3-1, the J gene TRBJ1-2, with 7 bases identical to TRBD1. Germline CDR1 is LGHDT and CDR2 is YNNKEL (reference sequence). The V gene end was trimmed by 9 bases and the J gene end by 6 bases; junction bases not matched to a gene: 7. The CDR3 length is 12 residues.

The gene calls are TRBV20-1 and TRBJ2-7; 9 positions match TRBD1. Germline loops: CDR1 DFQATT, CDR2 SNEGSKA (reference sequence). The CDR3 extends over 13 amino acids. The ends lost 5 bases at V and 2 bases at J; junction bases unmatched: 4. The CDR3 here is CSARGDRAYEQYF. The CDR3 DNA reads as TGCAGTGCTCGGGGGGACAGGGCCTACGAGCAGTACTTC.

CDR3 sequence: CASSQGLAPTQYF. For the CDR3, the DNA is TGCGCCAGCAGCCAAGGGCTAGCCCCTACGCAGTATTTT. V is TRBV4-3 and J is TRBJ2-3, with D tentatively TRBD2 (5 bases). Germline V gene lookup returns CDR1 LGHNA and CDR2 YSLEER. Trimming stripped 1 base from V and 8 bases from J, with 10 bases between. CDR3 length: 13 residues.

This clonotype has only a few counts. This chain uses TRBV20-1 with TRBJ2-7, with 7 bases aligning to TRBD1. The CDR3 is 13 amino acids. With V trimmed by 4 bases and J by 7 bases, 10 bases remained unmatched. The germline V gene has CDR1 DFQATT and CDR2 SNEGSKA (reference sequence). The CDR3, as DNA: TGCAGTGCTATAGCACAGGGGAGAGGGGAGCAGTACTTC. Amino acids: CSAIAQGRGEQYF.

At least ten counts were recorded for this clonotype. The chain couples TRBV6-5 to TRBJ2-4, with 9 bases that match TRBD2. The germline gives CDR1 MNHEY, CDR2 SVGAGI. The CDR3 contains 15 residues. V lost 2 bases, J lost 5 bases, and 4 bases stayed unmatched. CDR3 nucleotide sequence: TGTGCCAGCAGTTACGGCGGGGGGGGACAAAACATTCAGTACTTC. This translates into CASSYGGGGQNIQYF.

V gene TRBV7-9 combines with J gene TRBJ1-1; D possibly corresponds to TRBD1 (6 bases). This CDR3 has 16 residues. CDR1 and CDR2 (germline): SEHNR, FQNEAQ (reference sequence). The ends were cut back, 3 bases at V and 0 bases at J, with 14 bases in the middle. The CDR3 DNA is TGTGCCAGCAGCTTTCTGACAGGACGCATGAACACTGAAGCTTTCTTT. Protein product: CASSFLTGRMNTEAFF.

This clonotype has ten or more counts. This chain uses TRBV7-3 with TRBJ2-2; 7 bases are shared with TRBD2. The CDR3 sequence is 16 residues long. Germline lookup yields CDR1 SGHTA and CDR2 FQGTGA. J was trimmed by 3 bases and V by 1 base; bases with no gene match: 5. The CDR3 here is CASSLIAGSDTGELFF. For the CDR3, the DNA is TGTGCCAGCAGCTTAATAGCGGGTTCGGACACCGGGGAGCTGTTTTTT.

This clonotype was detected ten times or more. The CDR3, as DNA: TGCGCCAGCAGCCGTCAAGCGGGAGGGTCCAATGAGCAGTTCTTC. It translates to CASSRQAGGSNEQFF. The chain combines TRBV5-1 with TRBJ2-1, with 10 bases fitting TRBD2. With V trimmed by 4 bases and J by 6 bases, 7 bases remained unmatched. The germline CDR1 and CDR2 sequences are SGHRS and YFSETQ. The CDR3 contains 15 residues.

This clonotype was observed a handful of times. The chain links TRBV12-3 or TRBV12-4 to TRBJ1-5, with unresolved D. Trimming shortened V by 1 base and J by 1 base, and 5 bases separated the two germline ends. The CDR3 is 14 residues long. The CDR3 loop reads CASSLVQSNQPQHF. DNA of the CDR3: TGTGCCAGCAGTTTAGTTCAAAGCAATCAGCCCCAGCATTTT.

Concerning this clonotype: A much larger clone sits a single nucleotide away, making a read error possible. The chain links TRBV28 to TRBJ1-3; D unclear. The V end lost 5 bases, the J end lost 0 bases, and 5 bases lay between the germline ends. Germline V CDR1 and CDR2: MDHEN, SYDVKM. This CDR3 has 13 residues. The chain's CDR3 is CASSPSSGNTIYF. CDR3 bases: TGTGCCAGCAGTCCCAGCTCTGGAAACACCATATATTTT.